Sequencing of this T cell receptor (beta chain) was carried out in a study of cytomegalovirus exposure and HLA in healthy donors. Study results and caveats: Near-uniform donor sequencing depth was presumed by presence/absence analyses.

As for this clone: The antigen is unknown.

The V gene's germline CDR1 is SEHNR and CDR2 FQNEAQ (reference sequence). With 5 bases clipped from V and 1 base from J, the junction kept 10 bases outside the gene matches. This CDR3 has 16 residues. 13 Jbeta primers and 60 Vbeta primers were used for the PCR. Sequenced by immunoSEQ multiplex PCR; TCRdb stores in-frame clones only, minus some. The repertoire has roughly 150,000 clones, 70% of them found once; the top ten carry under 2.5%. This rearrangement joins TRBV7-9 to TRBJ2-7; 8 bases map to TRBD1. This sequence originates from a woman in her sixties in good health and CMV-seropositive. Sequenced sample: PBMCs. The CDR3 DNA sequence: TGTGCCAGCAGCCAACTAGAAACAGGGGGATCCTACGAGCAGTACTTC. This codes for CASSQLETGGSYEQYF.